Reported below is one TCR beta chain. V was pared by 3 bases and J by 2 bases, with 10 bases of the junction left unmatched. Germline V gene lookup returns CDR1 KGHSH and CDR2 LQKENI. This CDR3 is 19 amino acids long. This specimen comes from a study of blood T cell repertoires in COVID-19. Study-level background: Samples taken during acute and convalescent COVID-19 were collected in the United States, Italy and Spain.

Authors' methods: From reference gene primer amplification, estimates of nucleated cell counts were derived. TCRdb's copy holds only in-frame clones and misses some; the assay was immunoSEQ multiplex PCR. V, J and clone size are taken as reported in that table, and D and trimming were inferred from the DNA itself. The repertoire holds 260,000 or so clones, with 70% to 90% as singletons. What was sequenced was peripheral blood. The receptor's source is a man between 18 and 35 years old with active or convalescent COVID-19. The V gene is TRBV18, the J gene TRBJ2-6; 10 nucleotides line up with TRBD2. CDR3 coding DNA: TGTGCCAGCTCACCTTCTAGCGGGGGACTGGGGGCTGGGGCCAACGTCCTGACTTTC. Its translation is CASSPSSGGLGAGANVLTF.